The clone carrying this T cell receptor beta chain turned up a few times. This sample is part of a study of blood T cell repertoires in COVID-19. About the research overall: The United States, Italy and Spain supplied acute and convalescent COVID-19 samples. From T cells, B-cell-depleted T cells, or PBMCs came the material, which was cDNA or gDNA.

Original methodology: Reference gene primer amplification in the assay estimated nucleated cell counts. Measured with immunoSEQ multiplex PCR; TCRdb has only the in-frame clones, and not every one. V, J and clone size are taken as reported in that table, and D and trimming were inferred from the DNA itself. The sample lists around 99,000 clones; about three quarters were seen once. J gave up 9 bases and V 5 bases, and 6 bases lay outside the gene matches. CDR1 is MNHEY, CDR2 SVGEGT, per germline. There are 15 residues in the CDR3. This clonotype was obtained from a man between 65 and 79 years old with acute or convalescent COVID-19. This chain links TRBV6-2 or TRBV6-3 with TRBJ2-1; 14 bases line up with TRBD2. Specimen: peripheral blood. In DNA, the CDR3 is TGTGCCAGCAGTCCGGGACTAGCGGGGGCAAGTGAGCAGTTCTTC. As protein: CASSPGLAGASEQFF.